This T cell receptor (beta chain) was sequenced for a study of T cell repertoires in cytomegalovirus infection (dated by TCRdb to about 2019). With respect to the entire study: Because public TCR beta signatures pointed to carriage of CMV infection together with the matching HLA type, the HLA type of each donor mattered for the analysis. What the work shows at the level of the full study, not this receptor alone: In the ex vivo response, HLA-C-restricted CMV-specific TCR beta clonotypes were dominant, and in two of eight donors the single most frequent clonotype came from this HLA-C-restricted group. Cumulative frequency of public TCR beta family members discriminated carriers of CMV infection plus the relevant HLA type in this cohort and an independent approximately 370-donor cohort.

This clonotype was observed a few times. Its antigen remains undetermined. Within one base of it there is no much larger clone, and no base qualities were kept. V is shortened by 5 bases, J by 10 bases, and the region joining them spans 15 bases. The CDR3 has 14 amino acids, counting the end cysteine and phenylalanine. Only the CDR3 region is kept as DNA, spanning 42 bases read in frame from base 1. Sequencing was carried out with an Illumina HiSeq 1500. TCRdb reanalyzed the raw reads on its own, using fastp at Q25 for trimming and MiXCR for clone calling, and kept in-frame beta chains. Duplicate CDR3 protein sequences are folded into a single record with the most common DNA and genes. Counted in this sample were roughly 760,000 distinct CDR3 sequences; 35% to 40% of them appeared once. The ten largest account for roughly 2.8% of the sample.

Sequenced: PBMCs. This chain joins TRBV12-3 or TRBV12-4 to TRBJ1-6; no D gene call is confident. This clonotype originated in a human donor in good health (CMV status not recorded). Some clones in this sample may be carry-over from other donors' samples. The CDR3 amino acid sequence is: CASSLGKGGSPLHF. In nucleotides, the sequence is TGTGCCAGCAGTCTGGGAAAAGGCGGGTCACCCCTCCACTTT.